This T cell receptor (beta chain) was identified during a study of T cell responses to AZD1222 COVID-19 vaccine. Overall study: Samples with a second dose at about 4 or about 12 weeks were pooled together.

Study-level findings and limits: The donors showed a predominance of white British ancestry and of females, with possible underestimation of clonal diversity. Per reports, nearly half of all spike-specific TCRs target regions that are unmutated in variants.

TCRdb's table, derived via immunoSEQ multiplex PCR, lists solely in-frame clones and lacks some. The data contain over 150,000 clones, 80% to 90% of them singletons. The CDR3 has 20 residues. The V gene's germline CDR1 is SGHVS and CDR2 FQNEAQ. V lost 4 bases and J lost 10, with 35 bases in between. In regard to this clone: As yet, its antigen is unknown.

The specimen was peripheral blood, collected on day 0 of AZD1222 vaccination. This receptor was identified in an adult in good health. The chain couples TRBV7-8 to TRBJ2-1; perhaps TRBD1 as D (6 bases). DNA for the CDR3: TGTGCCAGCAGCTCAACCTACCAGGGGACCCCCGCGTTTTTACAATTAGAGCAGTTCTTC. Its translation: CASSSTYQGTPAFLQLEQFF.